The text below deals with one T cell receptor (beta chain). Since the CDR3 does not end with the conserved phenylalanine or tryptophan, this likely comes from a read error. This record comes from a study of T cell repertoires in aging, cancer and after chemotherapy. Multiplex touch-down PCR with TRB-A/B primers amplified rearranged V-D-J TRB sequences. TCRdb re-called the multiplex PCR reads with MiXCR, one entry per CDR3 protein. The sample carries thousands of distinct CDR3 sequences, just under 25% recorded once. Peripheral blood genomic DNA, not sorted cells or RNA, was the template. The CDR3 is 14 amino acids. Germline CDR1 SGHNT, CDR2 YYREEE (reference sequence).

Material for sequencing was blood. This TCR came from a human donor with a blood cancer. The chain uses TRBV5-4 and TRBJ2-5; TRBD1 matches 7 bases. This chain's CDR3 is CASSFPGGQETQYL. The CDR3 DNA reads TGCGCCAGCAGCTTCCCAGGGGGCCAAGAGACCCAGTACCTC.